Detailed here is one T cell receptor (beta chain). Its matching antigen is unknown. These data are taken from a study of T cell responses to AZD1222 COVID-19 vaccine. Method: immunoSEQ multiplex PCR; TCRdb's copy keeps in-frame clones and lacks some. The table lists some 80,000 clones, roughly 90% of them singletons, with approximately 5.2% in the top ten. Germline V gene lookup returns CDR1 SGDLS and CDR2 YYNGEE. The V and J ends lost 0 bases and 0 bases respectively, with 7 bases between them. This CDR3 has 15 amino acids. Study findings and constraints: Possibly, clonal diversity was underestimated; donors were largely white British and included more females. Spike-specific TCR breadth and depth were elevated following two AZD1222 doses.

J is TRBJ1-3 and V is TRBV9; D uncertain. This TCR came from an adult in good health. This sample comprised peripheral blood, obtained on day 0 of AZD1222 vaccination. CDR3 amino acids: CASSVGGNSGNTIYF. The CDR3 DNA is TGTGCCAGCAGCGTAGGGGGAAACTCTGGAAACACCATATATTTT. Full variable domain (missing parts from reference TRBV9 and TRBJ1-3): DSGVTQTPKHLITATGQRVTLRCSPRSGDLSVYWYQQSLDQGLQFLIQYYNGEERAKGNILERFSAQQFPDLHSELNLSSLELGDSALYFCASSVGGNSGNTIYFGEGSWLTVV.